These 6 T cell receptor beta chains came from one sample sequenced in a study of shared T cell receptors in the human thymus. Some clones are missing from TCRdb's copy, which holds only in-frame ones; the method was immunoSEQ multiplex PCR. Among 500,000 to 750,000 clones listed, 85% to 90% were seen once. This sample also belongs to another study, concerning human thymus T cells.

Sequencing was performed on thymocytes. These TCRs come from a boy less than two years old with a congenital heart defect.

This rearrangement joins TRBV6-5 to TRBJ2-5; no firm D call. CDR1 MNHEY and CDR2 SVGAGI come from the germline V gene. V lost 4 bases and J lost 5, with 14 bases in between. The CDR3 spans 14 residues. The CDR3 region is CASSSHYKSETQYF. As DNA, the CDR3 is TGTGCCAGCAGTTCCCACTATAAGTCGGAGACCCAGTACTTC.

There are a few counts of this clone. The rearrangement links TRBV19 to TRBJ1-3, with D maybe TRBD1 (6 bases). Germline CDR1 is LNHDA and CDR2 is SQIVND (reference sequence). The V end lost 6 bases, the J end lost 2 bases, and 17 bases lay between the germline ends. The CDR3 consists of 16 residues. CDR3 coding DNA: TGTGCCAGTAGCCTCATGGCAGGGGCGGCTGGAAACACCATATATTTT. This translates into CASSLMAGAAGNTIYF.

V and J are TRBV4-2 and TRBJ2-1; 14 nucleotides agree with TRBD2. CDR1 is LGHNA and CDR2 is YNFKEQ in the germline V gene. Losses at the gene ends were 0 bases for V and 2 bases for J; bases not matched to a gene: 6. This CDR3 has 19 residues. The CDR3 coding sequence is TGTGCCAGCAGCCAAGATGGGACTAGCGGGAGTATCCCCTACAATGAGCAGTTCTTC. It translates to CASSQDGTSGSIPYNEQFF.

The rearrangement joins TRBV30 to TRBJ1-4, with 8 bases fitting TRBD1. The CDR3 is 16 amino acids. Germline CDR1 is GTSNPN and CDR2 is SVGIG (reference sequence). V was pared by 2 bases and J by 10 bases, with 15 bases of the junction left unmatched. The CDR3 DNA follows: TGTGCCTGGAGTACTACCCCCACAGGGGGACACGCAAAACTGTTTTTT. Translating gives CAWSTTPTGGHAKLFF.

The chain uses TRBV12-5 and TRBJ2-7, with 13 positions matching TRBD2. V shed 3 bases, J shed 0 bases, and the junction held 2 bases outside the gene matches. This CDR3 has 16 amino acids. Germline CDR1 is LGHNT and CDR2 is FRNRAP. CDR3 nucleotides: TGTGCTAGTGGTTTCCGGACTAGCGGGAGCTCCTACGAGCAGTACTTC. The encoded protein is CASGFRTSGSSYEQYF.

CDR3 protein: CASSPRVGPGNPYYEQYF. The CDR3 nucleotides are TGTGCCAGCAGCCCAAGGGTAGGGCCAGGGAATCCTTACTACGAGCAGTACTTC. The chain joins TRBV7-9 to TRBJ2-7, with a weak D call TRBD1 (5 bases). Germline CDR1 is SEHNR and CDR2 is FQNEAQ (reference sequence). CDR3 length: 18 residues. Trimming took off 5 bases at V and 3 bases at J, with 26 bases between the two ends.